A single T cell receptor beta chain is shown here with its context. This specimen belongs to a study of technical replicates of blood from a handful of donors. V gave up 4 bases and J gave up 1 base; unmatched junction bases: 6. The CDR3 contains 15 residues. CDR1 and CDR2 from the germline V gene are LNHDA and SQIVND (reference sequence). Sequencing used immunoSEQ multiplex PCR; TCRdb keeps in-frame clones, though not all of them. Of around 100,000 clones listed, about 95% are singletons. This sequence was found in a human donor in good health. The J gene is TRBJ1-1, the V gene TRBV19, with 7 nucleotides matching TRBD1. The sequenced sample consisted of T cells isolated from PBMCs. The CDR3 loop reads CASSKGTERNTEAFF. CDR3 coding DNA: TGTGCCAGTAGTAAAGGGACAGAGAGGAACACTGAAGCTTTCTTT.